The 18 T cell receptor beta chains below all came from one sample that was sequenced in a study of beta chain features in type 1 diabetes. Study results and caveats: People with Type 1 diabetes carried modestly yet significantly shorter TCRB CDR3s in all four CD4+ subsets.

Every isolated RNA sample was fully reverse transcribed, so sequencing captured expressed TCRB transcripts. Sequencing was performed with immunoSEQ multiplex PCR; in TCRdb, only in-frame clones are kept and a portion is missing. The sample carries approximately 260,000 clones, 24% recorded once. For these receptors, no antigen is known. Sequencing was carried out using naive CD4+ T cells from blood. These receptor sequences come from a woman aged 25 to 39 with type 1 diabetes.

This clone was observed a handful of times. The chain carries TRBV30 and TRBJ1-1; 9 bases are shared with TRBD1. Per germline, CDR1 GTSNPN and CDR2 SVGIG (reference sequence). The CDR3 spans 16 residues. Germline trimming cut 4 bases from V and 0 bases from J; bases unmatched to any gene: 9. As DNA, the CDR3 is TGTGCCTGGACCCACGGACAGGGGCCTCTGAACACTGAAGCTTTCTTT. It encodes CAWTHGQGPLNTEAFF.

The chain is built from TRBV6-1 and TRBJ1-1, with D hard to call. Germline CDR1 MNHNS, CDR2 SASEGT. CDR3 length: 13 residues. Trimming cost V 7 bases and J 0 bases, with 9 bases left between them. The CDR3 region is CASNENMNTEAFF. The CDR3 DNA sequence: TGTGCCAGCAACGAGAATATGAACACTGAAGCTTTCTTT.

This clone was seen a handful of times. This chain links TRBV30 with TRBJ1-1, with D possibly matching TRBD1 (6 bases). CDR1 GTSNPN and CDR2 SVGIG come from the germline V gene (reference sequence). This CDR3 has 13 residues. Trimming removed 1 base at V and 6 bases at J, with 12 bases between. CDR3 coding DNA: TGTGCCTGGAGTGACGGACAGATCCCTGAAGCTTTCTTT. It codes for CAWSDGQIPEAFF.

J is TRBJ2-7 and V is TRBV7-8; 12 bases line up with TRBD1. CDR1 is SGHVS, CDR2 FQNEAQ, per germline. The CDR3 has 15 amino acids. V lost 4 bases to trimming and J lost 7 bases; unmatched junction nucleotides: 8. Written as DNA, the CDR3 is TGTGCCAGCAGCTCCCCGGGACAGGGGGCGCGAGAGCAGTACTTC. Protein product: CASSSPGQGAREQYF.

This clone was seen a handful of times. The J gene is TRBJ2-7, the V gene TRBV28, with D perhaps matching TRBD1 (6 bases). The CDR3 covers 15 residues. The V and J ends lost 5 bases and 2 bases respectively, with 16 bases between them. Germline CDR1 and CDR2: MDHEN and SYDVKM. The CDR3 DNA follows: TGTGCCAGCAGTGTCCGGGACATGATGACCTACGAGCAGTACTTC. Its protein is CASSVRDMMTYEQYF.

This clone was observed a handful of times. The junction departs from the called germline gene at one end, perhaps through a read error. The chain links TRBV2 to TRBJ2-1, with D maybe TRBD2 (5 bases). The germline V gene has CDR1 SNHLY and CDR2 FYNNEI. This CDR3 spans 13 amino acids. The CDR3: CASSGQWRRASLF. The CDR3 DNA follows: TGTGCCAGCAGTGGCCAGTGGCGGCGGGCCAGCCTCTTC. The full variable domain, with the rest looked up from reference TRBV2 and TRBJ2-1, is EPEVTQTPSHQVTQMGQEVILRCVPISNHLYFYWYRQILGQKVEFLVSFYNNEISEKSEIFDDQFSVERPDGSNFTLKIRSTKLEDSAMYFCASSGQWRRASLFGPGTRLTVL.

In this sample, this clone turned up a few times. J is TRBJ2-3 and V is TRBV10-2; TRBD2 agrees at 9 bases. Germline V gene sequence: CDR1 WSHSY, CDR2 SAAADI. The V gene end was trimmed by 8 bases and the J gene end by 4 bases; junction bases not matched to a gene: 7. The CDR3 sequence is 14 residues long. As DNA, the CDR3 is TGCGCCAGCTCCGGGACTAGCTTCGCAGATACGCAGTATTTT. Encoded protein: CASSGTSFADTQYF.

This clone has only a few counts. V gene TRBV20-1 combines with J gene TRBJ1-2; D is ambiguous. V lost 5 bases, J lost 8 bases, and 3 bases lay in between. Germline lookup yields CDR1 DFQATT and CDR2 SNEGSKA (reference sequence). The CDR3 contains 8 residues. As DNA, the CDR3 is TGCAGTGCTCCGGGCTACACCTTC. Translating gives CSAPGYTF.

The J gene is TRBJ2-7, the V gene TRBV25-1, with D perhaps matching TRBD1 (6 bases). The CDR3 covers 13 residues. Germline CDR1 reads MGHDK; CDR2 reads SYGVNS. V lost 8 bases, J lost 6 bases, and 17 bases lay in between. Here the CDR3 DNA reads TGTGCCAGCGGAAGAACAGGGCCCGGCGAGCAGTACTTC. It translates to CASGRTGPGEQYF.

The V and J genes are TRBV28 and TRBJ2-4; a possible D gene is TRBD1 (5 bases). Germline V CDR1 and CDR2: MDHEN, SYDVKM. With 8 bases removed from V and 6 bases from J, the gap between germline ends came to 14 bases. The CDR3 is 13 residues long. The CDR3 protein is CASLAGSRNIQYF. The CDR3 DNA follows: TGTGCCAGCCTGGCAGGGTCTCGAAACATTCAGTACTTC.

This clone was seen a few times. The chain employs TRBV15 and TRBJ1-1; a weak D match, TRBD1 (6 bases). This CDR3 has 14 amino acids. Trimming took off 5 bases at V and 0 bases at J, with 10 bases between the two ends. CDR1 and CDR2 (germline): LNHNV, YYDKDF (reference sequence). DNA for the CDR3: TGTGCCACCAGCGGACAGCTCATGAACACTGAAGCTTTCTTT. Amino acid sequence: CATSGQLMNTEAFF. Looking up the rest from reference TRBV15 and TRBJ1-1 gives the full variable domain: DAMVIQNPRYQVTQFGKPVTLSCSQTLNHNVMYWYQQKSSQAPKLLFHYYDKDFNNEADTPDNFQSRRPNTSFCFLDIRSPGLGDTAMYLCATSGQLMNTEAFFGQGTRLTVV.

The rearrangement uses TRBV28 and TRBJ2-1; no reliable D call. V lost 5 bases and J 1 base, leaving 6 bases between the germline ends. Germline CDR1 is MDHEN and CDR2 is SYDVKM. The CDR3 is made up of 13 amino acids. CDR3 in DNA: TGTGCCAGCAGTGACGGGTCCTACAATGAGCAGTTCTTC. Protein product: CASSDGSYNEQFF.

The CDR3 DNA is TGTGCCAGCAGCCCCGAAGAGACCCAGTACTTC. Protein sequence: CASSPEETQYF. This chain connects TRBV5-4 to TRBJ2-5; no clear D gene. CDR1 SGHNT and CDR2 YYREEE come from the germline V gene (reference sequence). V lost 4 bases and J 3 bases, leaving 4 bases between the germline ends. This CDR3 is 11 amino acids long.

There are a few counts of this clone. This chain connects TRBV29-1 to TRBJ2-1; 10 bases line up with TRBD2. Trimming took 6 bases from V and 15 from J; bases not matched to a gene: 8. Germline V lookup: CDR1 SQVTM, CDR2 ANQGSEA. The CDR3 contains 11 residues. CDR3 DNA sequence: TGCAGCGTCTTAGCGGGAGGCCCAGGGTTCTTC. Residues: CSVLAGGPGFF.

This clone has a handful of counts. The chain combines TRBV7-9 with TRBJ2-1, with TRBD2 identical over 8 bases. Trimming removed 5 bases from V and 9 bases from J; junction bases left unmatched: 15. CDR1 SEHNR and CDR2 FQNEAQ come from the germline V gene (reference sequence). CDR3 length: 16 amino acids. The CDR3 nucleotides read TGTGCCAGCAGCCTTCGTAGGGCTAGCGGGCAAGGTGAGCAGTTCTTC. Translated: CASSLRRASGQGEQFF.

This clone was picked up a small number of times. In DNA, the CDR3 is TGTGCCAGCTCCGAGGGACTCTCCTACGAGCAGTACTTC. Residues: CASSEGLSYEQYF. This sequence joins TRBV18 and TRBJ2-7, with D possibly TRBD2 on 6 matching bases. The CDR3 loop spans 13 amino acids. CDR1 is KGHSH and CDR2 is LQKENI in the germline V gene. The germline V and J ends were trimmed by 6 bases and 0 bases, with 9 bases remaining between them.

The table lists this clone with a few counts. In nucleotides, the CDR3 is TGTGCCAGCTACGGCGGGGAGCTGTTTTTT. This sequence encodes CASYGGELFF. V and J are TRBV2 and TRBJ2-2; no clear D gene. Germline V gene data show CDR1 as SNHLY and CDR2 as FYNNEI. V was shortened by 8 bases and J by 7 bases, with 5 bases between the two germline ends. The CDR3 covers 10 residues.

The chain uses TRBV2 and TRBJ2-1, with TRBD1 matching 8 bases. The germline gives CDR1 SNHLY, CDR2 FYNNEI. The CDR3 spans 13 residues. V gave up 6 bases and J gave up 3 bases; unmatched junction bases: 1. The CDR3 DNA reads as TGTGCCAGCAGCAGGGGGCTCTACAATGAGCAGTTCTTC. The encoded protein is CASSRGLYNEQFF.